The TCR beta chain under discussion was sequenced for a study of identical twins. Germline CDR1 is SQVTM and CDR2 is ANQGSEA. The CDR3 loop spans 12 amino acids. With 8 bases removed from V and 5 bases from J, the gap between germline ends came to 15 bases. A universal primer site was incorporated via template switching, and the cDNA contained unique molecular identifiers. TCRdb recomputed calls from the 5' RACE reads with MiXCR, one row per CDR3 protein. The sample holds about 730,000 distinct CDR3 sequences; approximately 21% are singletons and the top ten take 4% to 5.5%. This same sample was also taken into another study, of T cells expressing NK-cell markers. From that report: Sorted CD3+CD56+NKG2C+, CD3+CD56+NKG2C- and CD3+CD56-NKG2C+ T-cell subsets were beta-chain profiled. One of eight sequenced donors was HCMV-seronegative; the other seven were seropositive. Six or seven donors carried dominant NKG2C+ clonotypes that made up roughly 1.0-7.5% of their CD8+ T cells.

The receptor comes from a woman aged 18-29 years in good health. The chain uses TRBV29-1 and TRBJ1-1, with D possibly matching TRBD1 (5 bases). Sequencing was carried out using PBMCs. CDR3 DNA sequence: TGCAGCCGGGGAGGGGCGCAGACTGAAGCTTTCTTT. Translating it yields CSRGGAQTEAFF. Full variable domain (missing parts from reference TRBV29-1 and TRBJ1-1): SAVISQKPSRDICQRGTSLTIQCQVDSQVTMMFWYRQQPGQSLTLIATANQGSEATYESGFVIDKFPISRPNLTFSTLTVSNMSPEDSSIYLCSRGGAQTEAFFGQGTRLTVV.